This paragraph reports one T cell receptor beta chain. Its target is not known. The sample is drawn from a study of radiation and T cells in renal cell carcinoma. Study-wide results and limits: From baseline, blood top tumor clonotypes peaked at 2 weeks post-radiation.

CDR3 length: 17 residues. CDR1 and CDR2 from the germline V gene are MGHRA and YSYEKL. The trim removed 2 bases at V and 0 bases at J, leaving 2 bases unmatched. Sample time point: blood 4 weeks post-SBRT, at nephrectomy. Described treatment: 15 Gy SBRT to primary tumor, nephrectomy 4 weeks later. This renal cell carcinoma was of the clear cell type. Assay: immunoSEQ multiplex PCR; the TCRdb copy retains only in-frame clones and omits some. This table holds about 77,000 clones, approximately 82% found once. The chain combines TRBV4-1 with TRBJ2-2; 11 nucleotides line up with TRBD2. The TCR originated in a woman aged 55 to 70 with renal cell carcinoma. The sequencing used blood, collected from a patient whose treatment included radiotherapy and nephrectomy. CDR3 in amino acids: CASSQILAGANTGELFF. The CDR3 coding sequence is TGCGCCAGCAGCCAAATACTAGCGGGGGCGAACACCGGGGAGCTGTTTTTT.